The 23 T cell receptor beta chains below come from one sample, sequenced in a study of shared clonotypes between healthy human individuals (dated by TCRdb to 2020 to 2021). Libraries came from the immunoSEQ multiplex PCR assay. Here the immuneACCESS table is served through TCRdb, limited to in-frame sequences with V and J called. Missing clones are a known gap in these copies; in checked studies unresolved V genes cover under half, and the rest lacks a known reason. The sample includes fewer than 1.4 million clones, with approximately 80% observed a single time. The ten largest account for roughly 0.65% of the sample. Sequencing used memory CD4+ T cells from PBMCs. According to the study, the label for this sample's cell subset or site signals: CD45RA-negative fraction. These TCRs come from a man younger than 35 in good health. Some clones in this sample may be carry-over from other donors' samples.

The chain is built from TRBV2 and TRBJ1-3, with TRBD1 identical over 7 bases. Germline V gene data show CDR1 as SNHLY and CDR2 as FYNNEI. The CDR3 extends over 16 amino acids. The ends lost 4 bases at V and 3 bases at J; junction bases unmatched: 9. The CDR3 nucleotides read TGTGCCAGCAGTGTTAGCGACCGGACAGGTGGAAACACCATATATTTT. This sequence encodes CASSVSDRTGGNTIYF.

The sample holds one count of this clone. The V and J genes are TRBV5-6 and TRBJ2-2; perhaps TRBD2 as D (6 bases). Deletions cut 2 bases from V and 1 base from J, with 12 bases between. Germline V gives CDR1 SGHDT, CDR2 YYEEEE. The CDR3 covers 16 residues. The CDR3 sequence is CASSFLGGRNTGELFF. CDR3 bases: TGTGCCAGCAGCTTTCTCGGGGGTAGGAACACCGGGGAGCTGTTTTTT.

On this clone: Other DNA variants within this sample encode the same CDR3. This chain uses TRBV29-1 with TRBJ2-3; D gene uncertain. The length of the CDR3 is 14 residues. The germline CDR1 and CDR2 sequences are SQVTM and ANQGSEA. The CDR3 here is CSVSATRGTDTQYF. The CDR3 region has the DNA TGCAGTGTTTCCGCGACCCGGGGCACAGATACGCAGTATTTT.

This clone showed up many times. The CDR3 region is CASSLTRDDTGELFF. CDR3 DNA: TGTGCCAGCAGCTTGACCAGAGATGACACCGGGGAGCTGTTTTTT. The rearrangement links TRBV7-3 to TRBJ2-2; D gene ambiguous. The V and J ends lost 3 bases and 3 bases respectively, with 11 bases between them. CDR1 SGHTA and CDR2 FQGTGA come from the germline V gene. The CDR3 loop spans 15 amino acids.

The V and J genes are TRBV19 and TRBJ1-5; TRBD1 is a possible D gene (5 bases). The V end was cut by 4 bases, the J end by 1 base, with 11 bases between. Germline CDR1 and CDR2: LNHDA and SQIVND (reference sequence). CDR3 length: 15 residues. Here the CDR3 DNA reads TGTGCCAGTAGTACCGAAAGGGGAAGCAATCAGCCCCAGCATTTT. As protein: CASSTERGSNQPQHF.

The genes are TRBV29-1 and TRBJ2-5; D might be TRBD2 (5 bases). The CDR3 has 11 residues. The V gene lost 0 bases and the J gene lost 7 bases, with 6 bases spanning the gap. Germline V gene lookup returns CDR1 SQVTM and CDR2 ANQGSEA. The CDR3 spells CSVEEAGTQYF. The CDR3 DNA sequence: TGCAGCGTTGAAGAGGCGGGGACCCAGTACTTC.

The J gene is TRBJ1-1, the V gene TRBV29-1, with TRBD1 identical over 8 bases. The V segment lost 0 bases and the J segment 10 bases; nucleotides outside the gene matches: 13. CDR1 SQVTM and CDR2 ANQGSEA come from the germline V gene. There are 15 residues in the CDR3. The CDR3 protein is CSVEESDRTGRVAFF. The DNA for the CDR3 is TGCAGCGTTGAAGAAAGTGACAGGACAGGGAGGGTAGCTTTCTTT. Complete variable domain (other parts from reference TRBV29-1 and TRBJ1-1): SAVISQKPSRDICQRGTSLTIQCQVDSQVTMMFWYRQQPGQSLTLIATANQGSEATYESGFVIDKFPISRPNLTFSTLTVSNMSPEDSSIYLCSVEESDRTGRVAFFGQGTRLTVV.

J is TRBJ2-1 and V is TRBV5-1, with D perhaps matching TRBD2 (5 bases). The CDR3 extends over 13 amino acids. Germline-derived CDR1 and CDR2 are SGHRS and YFSETQ. V lost 2 bases to trimming and J lost 10 bases, with 13 bases between them. The CDR3 DNA sequence: TGCGCCAGCAGCTTTTCACTAGAGCGAGAGCAGTTCTTC. It yields the protein CASSFSLEREQFF.

This clone was seen a handful of times. J is TRBJ2-1 and V is TRBV9; 12 positions match TRBD2. The CDR3 consists of 15 residues. The J segment lost 8 bases and the V segment lost 3 bases, leaving 6 bases of the junction unmatched. The germline V gene has CDR1 SGDLS and CDR2 YYNGEE. As DNA, the CDR3 is TGTGCCAGCAGCGCCAGGACTAGCGGGGTGCATGAGCAGTTCTTC. Amino acids: CASSARTSGVHEQFF.

The chain employs TRBV5-4 and TRBJ2-1, with D perhaps TRBD2 (6 bases). Trimming cost V 2 bases and J 7 bases, with 16 bases left between them. The germline gives CDR1 SGHNT, CDR2 YYREEE (reference sequence). The CDR3 length is 15 residues. CDR3 coding DNA: TGTGCCAGCAGCTTCGGACTAACTCCTTTGAATGAGCAGTTCTTC. It yields the protein CASSFGLTPLNEQFF.

This chain uses TRBV28 with TRBJ2-3; 8 positions agree with TRBD1. The CDR3 loop spans 16 amino acids. Trimming took 7 bases from V and 1 from J; bases not matched to a gene: 10. Per the germline V gene, CDR1 is MDHEN and CDR2 is SYDVKM. The DNA for the CDR3 is TGTGCCAGCACCCCCCCAGGGGGCTCTCGCACAGATACGCAGTATTTT. Translation: CASTPPGGSRTDTQYF.

This clone was observed a single time. This chain uses TRBV6-5 with TRBJ1-5; possible D gene TRBD1, 5 bases. From germline, CDR1 is MNHEY and CDR2 SVGAGI. V was shortened by 5 bases and J by 4 bases, with 15 bases between the two germline ends. The CDR3 contains 15 residues. The CDR3 loop is CASSTVGGDNQPQHF. In DNA, the CDR3 is TGTGCCAGCAGTACCGTTGGGGGGGATAATCAGCCCCAGCATTTT.

The J gene is TRBJ1-1, the V gene TRBV28; 7 bases match TRBD1. The junction had 9 bases not matched to a gene; V was cut back by 5 bases and J by 12 bases. This CDR3 contains 12 residues. Germline V lookup: CDR1 MDHEN, CDR2 SYDVKM. The DNA for the CDR3 is TGTGCCAGCAGTCCCTACGGACAGGATCCTTTCTTT. Its translation is CASSPYGQDPFF.

Turning to this clone: Additional DNA sequences in this sample encode the identical CDR3. This chain links TRBV7-2 with TRBJ2-3; no clear D. The V end lost 5 bases, the J end lost 2 bases, and 5 bases lay between the germline ends. CDR1 and CDR2 (germline): SGHTA, FQGNSA. There are 12 residues in the CDR3. The CDR3 coding sequence is TGTGCCAGCAGCCCGGCCACAGATACGCAGTATTTT. It specifies CASSPATDTQYF.

The chain is built from TRBV5-1 and TRBJ1-1, with TRBD1 identical over 7 bases. With 4 bases clipped from V and 1 base from J, the junction kept 4 bases outside the gene matches. The CDR3 is 14 residues long. The germline gives CDR1 SGHRS, CDR2 YFSETQ. The CDR3 loop is CASSQDRWNTEAFF. DNA for the CDR3: TGCGCCAGCAGCCAGGACAGGTGGAACACTGAAGCTTTCTTT.

This clone was detected a few times. The rearrangement uses TRBV2 and TRBJ1-1; 10 bases align to TRBD1. The CDR3 is made up of 13 amino acids. J gave up 5 bases and V 9 bases, and 6 bases lay outside the gene matches. The germline CDR1 and CDR2 sequences are SNHLY and FYNNEI. This CDR3 is CASQGQGRTEAFF. The CDR3 bases are TGTGCCAGTCAGGGACAGGGGAGGACTGAAGCTTTCTTT.

The table lists this clone with a count of one. The chain joins TRBV6-4 to TRBJ1-2; perhaps TRBD1 as D (5 bases). The CDR3 extends over 13 amino acids. Germline lookup yields CDR1 MRHNA and CDR2 SNTAGT. Trimming took off 2 bases at V and 8 bases at J, with 12 bases between the two ends. CDR3 in amino acids: CASSDPAGIGYTF. CDR3 coding DNA: TGTGCCAGCAGTGACCCCGCAGGGATCGGCTACACCTTC.

The chain has TRBV27 and TRBJ2-7; 8 bases agree with TRBD2. V shed 0 bases and J 2 bases; nucleotides not matched to a gene: 6. The CDR3 is made up of 16 amino acids. The germline gives CDR1 MNHEY, CDR2 SMNVEV (reference sequence). CDR3 nucleotides: TGTGCCAGCAGTTTATCATCCGGGGGGGCCACCTACGAGCAGTACTTC. It translates to CASSLSSGGATYEQYF.

A single count supports this clone. The chain couples TRBV18 to TRBJ1-2, with 8 nucleotides matching TRBD1. This CDR3 region has 15 residues. The trim removed 6 bases at V and 7 bases at J, leaving 13 bases unmatched. CDR1 KGHSH and CDR2 LQKENI come from the germline V gene. CDR3 sequence reads: CASSPGQGLTAGYTF. For the CDR3, the DNA is TGTGCCAGCTCCCCAGGACAGGGACTTACAGCTGGCTACACCTTC. Looking up the rest from reference TRBV18 and TRBJ1-2 gives the full variable domain: NAGVMQNPRHLVRRRGQEARLRCSPMKGHSHVYWYRQLPEEGLKFMVYLQKENIIDESGMPKERFSAEFPKEGPSILRIQQVVRGDSAAYFCASSPGQGLTAGYTFGSGTRLTVV.

The chain has TRBV28 and TRBJ2-7; 9 bases line up with TRBD1. This CDR3 has 17 residues. After removal of 1 base from V and 2 bases from J, the junction contained 9 bases not matched to a gene. Looked up from germline, CDR1 is MDHEN and CDR2 is SYDVKM. CDR3 amino acids: CASSLFTGQGYPYEQYF. CDR3 in DNA: TGTGCCAGCAGTTTATTCACCGGACAGGGGTACCCCTACGAGCAGTACTTC. Filled out from reference TRBV28 and TRBJ2-7, the complete variable domain reads DVKVTQSSRYLVKRTGEKVFLECVQDMDHENMFWYRQDPGLGLRLIYFSYDVKMKEKGDIPEGYSVSREKKERFSLILESASTNQTSMYLCASSLFTGQGYPYEQYFGPGTRLTVT.

A few counts support this clone. The genes are TRBV6-1 and TRBJ2-7; possible D gene TRBD1, 6 bases. This CDR3 contains 12 residues. The germline gives CDR1 MNHNS, CDR2 SASEGT. Trimming took off 6 bases at V and 5 bases at J, with 11 bases between the two ends. CDR3 amino acids: CASSANRDEQYF. The CDR3 DNA reads as TGTGCCAGCAGCGCTAACAGGGACGAGCAGTACTTC.

The rearrangement joins TRBV7-7 to TRBJ2-5; TRBD1 might be the D (5 bases). V shed 5 bases and J shed 9 bases, with 19 bases lying between them. Germline V CDR1 and CDR2: SSHAT, FNYEAQ (reference sequence). The CDR3 loop spans 14 amino acids. The CDR3 sequence: CASSPYIGVPAQYF. CDR3 nucleotide sequence: TGTGCCAGCAGCCCCTATATAGGGGTCCCGGCCCAGTACTTC.

The gene calls are TRBV15 and TRBJ1-5; no firm D call. The germline CDR1 and CDR2 sequences are LNHNV and YYDKDF (reference sequence). Trimming shortened V by 0 bases and J by 5 bases, and 5 bases separated the two germline ends. This CDR3 is built from 13 residues. The CDR3 spells CATSRDQDQPQHF. CDR3 nucleotide sequence: TGTGCCACCAGCAGAGATCAGGATCAGCCCCAGCATTTT.